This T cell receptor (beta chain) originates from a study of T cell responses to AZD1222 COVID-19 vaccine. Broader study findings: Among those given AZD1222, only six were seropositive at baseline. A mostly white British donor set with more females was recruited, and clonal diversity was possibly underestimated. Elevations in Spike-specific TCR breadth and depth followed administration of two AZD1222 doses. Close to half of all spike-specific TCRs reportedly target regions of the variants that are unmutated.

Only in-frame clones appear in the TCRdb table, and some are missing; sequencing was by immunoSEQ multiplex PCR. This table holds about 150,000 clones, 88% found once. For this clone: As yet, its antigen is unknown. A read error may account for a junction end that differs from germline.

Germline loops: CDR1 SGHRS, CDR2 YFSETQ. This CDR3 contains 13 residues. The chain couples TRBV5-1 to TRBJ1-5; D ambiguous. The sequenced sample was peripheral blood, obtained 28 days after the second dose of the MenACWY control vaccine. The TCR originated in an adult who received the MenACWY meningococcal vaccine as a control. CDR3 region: CASSLDGNQAQHF. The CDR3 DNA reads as TGCGCCAGCAGCCTAGACGGGAATCAGGCCCAGCATTTT.